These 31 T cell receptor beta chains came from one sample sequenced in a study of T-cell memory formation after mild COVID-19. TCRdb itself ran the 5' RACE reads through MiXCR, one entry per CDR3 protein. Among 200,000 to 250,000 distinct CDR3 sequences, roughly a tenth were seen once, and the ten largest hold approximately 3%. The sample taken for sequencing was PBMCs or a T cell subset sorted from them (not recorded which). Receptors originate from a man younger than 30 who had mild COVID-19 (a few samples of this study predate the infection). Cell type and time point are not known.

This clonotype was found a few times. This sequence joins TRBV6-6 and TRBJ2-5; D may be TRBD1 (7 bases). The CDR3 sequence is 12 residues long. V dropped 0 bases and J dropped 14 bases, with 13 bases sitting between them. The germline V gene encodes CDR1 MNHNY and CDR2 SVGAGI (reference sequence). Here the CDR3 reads CASSYSGRGVYF. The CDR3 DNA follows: TGTGCCAGCAGTTACTCCGGCAGGGGGGTCTACTTC.

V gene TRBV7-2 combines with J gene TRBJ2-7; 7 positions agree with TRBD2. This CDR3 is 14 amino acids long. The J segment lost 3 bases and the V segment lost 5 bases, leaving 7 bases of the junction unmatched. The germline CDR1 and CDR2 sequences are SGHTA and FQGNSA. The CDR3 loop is CASSRGDGRYEQYV. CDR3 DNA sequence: TGTGCCAGCAGCCGGGGGGACGGCCGCTACGAGCAGTACGTC.

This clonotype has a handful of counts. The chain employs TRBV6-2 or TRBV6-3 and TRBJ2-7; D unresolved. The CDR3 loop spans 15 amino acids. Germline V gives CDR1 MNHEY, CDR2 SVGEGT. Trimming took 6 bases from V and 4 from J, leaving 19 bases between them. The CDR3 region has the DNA TGTGCCAGCAGCGCCCACGGATTTGTTAAGTACGAGCAGTACTTC. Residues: CASSAHGFVKYEQYF.

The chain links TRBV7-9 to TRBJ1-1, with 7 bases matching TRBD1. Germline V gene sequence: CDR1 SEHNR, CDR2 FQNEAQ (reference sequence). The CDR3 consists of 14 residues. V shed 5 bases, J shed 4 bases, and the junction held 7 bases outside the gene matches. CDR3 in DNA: TGTGCCAGCAGCCCTGTTGCAGGGGGCACTGAAGCTTTCTTT. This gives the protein CASSPVAGGTEAFF.

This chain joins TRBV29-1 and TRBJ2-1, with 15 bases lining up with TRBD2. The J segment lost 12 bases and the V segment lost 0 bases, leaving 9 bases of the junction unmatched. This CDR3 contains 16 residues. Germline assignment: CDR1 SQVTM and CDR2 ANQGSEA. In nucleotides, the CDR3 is TGCAGCGTTGAAGACCCAGGGACTAGCGGGGGGTTCGGGCAGTTCTTC. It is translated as CSVEDPGTSGGFGQFF.

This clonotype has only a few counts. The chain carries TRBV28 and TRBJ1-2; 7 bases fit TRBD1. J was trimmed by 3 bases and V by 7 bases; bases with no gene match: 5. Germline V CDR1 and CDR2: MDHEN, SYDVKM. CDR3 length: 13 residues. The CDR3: CASNTGQDYGYTF. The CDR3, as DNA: TGTGCCAGCAATACTGGACAGGACTATGGCTACACCTTC.

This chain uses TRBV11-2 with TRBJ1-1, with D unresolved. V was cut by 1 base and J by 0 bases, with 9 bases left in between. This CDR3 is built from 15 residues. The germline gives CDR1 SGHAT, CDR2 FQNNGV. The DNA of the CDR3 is TGTGCCAGCAGCTTAGTTTGGAGTTTGAACACTGAAGCTTTCTTT. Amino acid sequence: CASSLVWSLNTEAFF. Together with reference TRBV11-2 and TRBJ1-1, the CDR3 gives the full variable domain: EAGVAQSPRYKIIEKRQSVAFWCNPISGHATLYWYQQILGQGPKLLIQFQNNGVVDDSQLPKDRFSAERLKGVDSTLKIQPAKLEDSAVYLCASSLVWSLNTEAFFGQGTRLTVV.

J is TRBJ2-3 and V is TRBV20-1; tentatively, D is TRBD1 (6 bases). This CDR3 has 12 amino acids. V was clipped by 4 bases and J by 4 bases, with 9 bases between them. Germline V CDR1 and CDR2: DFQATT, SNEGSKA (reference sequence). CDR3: CSAIWGPDTQYF. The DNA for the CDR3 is TGCAGTGCTATTTGGGGGCCAGATACGCAGTATTTT.

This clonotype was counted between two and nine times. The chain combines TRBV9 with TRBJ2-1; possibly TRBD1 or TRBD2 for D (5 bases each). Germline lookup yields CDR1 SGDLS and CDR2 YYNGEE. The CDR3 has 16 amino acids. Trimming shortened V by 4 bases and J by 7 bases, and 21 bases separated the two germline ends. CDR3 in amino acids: CASSLRIEGWGNEQFF. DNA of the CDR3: TGTGCCAGCAGCTTAAGGATTGAGGGCTGGGGGAATGAGCAGTTCTTC.

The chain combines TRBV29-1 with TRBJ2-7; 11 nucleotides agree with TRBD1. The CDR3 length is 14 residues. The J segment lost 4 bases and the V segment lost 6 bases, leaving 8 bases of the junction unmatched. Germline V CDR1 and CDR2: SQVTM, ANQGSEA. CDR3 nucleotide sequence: TGCAGCGTCGAGACCGGGACAGGGGGATACGAGCAGTACTTC. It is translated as CSVETGTGGYEQYF.

The CDR3 nucleotides read TGCAGTGCTAGAGATTTGCGGGGACGTGGATCACCCCTCCACTTT. Translation gives CSARDLRGRGSPLHF. J is TRBJ1-6 and V is TRBV20-1; TRBD1 might be the D (5 bases). V was pared by 0 bases and J by 10 bases, with 16 bases between. CDR1 DFQATT and CDR2 SNEGSKA come from the germline V gene (reference sequence). This CDR3 comprises 15 residues.

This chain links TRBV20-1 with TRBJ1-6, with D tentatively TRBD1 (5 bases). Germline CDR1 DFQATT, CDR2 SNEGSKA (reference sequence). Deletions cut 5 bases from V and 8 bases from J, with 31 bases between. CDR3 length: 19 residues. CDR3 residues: CSAYVQTQGPGLIDSPLHF. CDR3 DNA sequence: TGCAGTGCTTACGTTCAAACTCAGGGCCCCGGCCTCATAGATTCACCCCTCCACTTT.

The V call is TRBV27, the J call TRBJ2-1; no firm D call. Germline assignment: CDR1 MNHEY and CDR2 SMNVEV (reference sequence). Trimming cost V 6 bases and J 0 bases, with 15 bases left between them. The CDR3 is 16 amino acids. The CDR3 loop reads CASSRTISSSYNEQFF. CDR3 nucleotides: TGTGCCAGCAGCAGGACGATTTCTAGCTCCTACAATGAGCAGTTCTTC.

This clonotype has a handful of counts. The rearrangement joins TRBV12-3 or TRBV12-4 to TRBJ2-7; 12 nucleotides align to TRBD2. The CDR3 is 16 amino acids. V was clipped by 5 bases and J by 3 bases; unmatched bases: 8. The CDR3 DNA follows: TGTGCCAGCAGTACCTCGACTAGCGGGGGCAACTACGAGCAGTACTTC. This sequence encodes CASSTSTSGGNYEQYF.

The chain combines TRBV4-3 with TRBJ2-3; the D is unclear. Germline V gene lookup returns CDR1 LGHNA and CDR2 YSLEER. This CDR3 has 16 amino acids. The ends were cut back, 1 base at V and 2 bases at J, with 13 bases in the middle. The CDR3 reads CASSQAPGGNTDTQYF. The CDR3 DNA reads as TGCGCCAGCAGCCAAGCTCCAGGTGGTAACACAGATACGCAGTATTTT.

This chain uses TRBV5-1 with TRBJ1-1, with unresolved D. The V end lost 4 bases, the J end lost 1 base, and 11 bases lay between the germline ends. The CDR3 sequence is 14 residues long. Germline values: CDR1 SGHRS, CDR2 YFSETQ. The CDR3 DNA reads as TGCGCCAGCAGCCGAGGAGGGCAGAACACTGAAGCTTTCTTT. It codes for CASSRGGQNTEAFF.

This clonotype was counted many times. CDR3 in DNA: TGCGCCAGCAGCCAAGCTGCGACCGGGACAGGTCTAGGCTACACCTTC. It codes for CASSQAATGTGLGYTF. This chain connects TRBV4-3 to TRBJ1-2, with 8 bases that match TRBD1. V gave up 1 base and J gave up 8 bases; unmatched junction bases: 12. The CDR3 contains 16 residues. Germline V gene lookup returns CDR1 LGHNA and CDR2 YSLEER.

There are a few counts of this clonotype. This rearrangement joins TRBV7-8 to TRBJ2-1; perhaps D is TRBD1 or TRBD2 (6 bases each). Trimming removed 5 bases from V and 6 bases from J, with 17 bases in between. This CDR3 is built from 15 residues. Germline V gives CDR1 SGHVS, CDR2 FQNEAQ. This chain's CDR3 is CASSPTGGLTNEQFF. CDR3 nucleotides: TGTGCCAGCAGCCCGACAGGAGGGCTTACCAATGAGCAGTTCTTC.

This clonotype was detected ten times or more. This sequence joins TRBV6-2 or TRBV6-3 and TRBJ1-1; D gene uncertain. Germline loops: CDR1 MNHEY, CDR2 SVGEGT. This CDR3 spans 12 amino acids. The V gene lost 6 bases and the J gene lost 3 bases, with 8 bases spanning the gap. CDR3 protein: CASSVRDTEAFF. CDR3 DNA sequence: TGTGCCAGCAGCGTGCGAGACACTGAAGCTTTCTTT.

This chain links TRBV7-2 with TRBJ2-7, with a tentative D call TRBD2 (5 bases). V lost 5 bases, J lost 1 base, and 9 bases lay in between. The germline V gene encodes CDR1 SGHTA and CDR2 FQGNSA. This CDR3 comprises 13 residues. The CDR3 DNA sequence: TGTGCCAGCAGCCCTCGGGAATCCTACGAGCAGTACGTC. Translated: CASSPRESYEQYV.

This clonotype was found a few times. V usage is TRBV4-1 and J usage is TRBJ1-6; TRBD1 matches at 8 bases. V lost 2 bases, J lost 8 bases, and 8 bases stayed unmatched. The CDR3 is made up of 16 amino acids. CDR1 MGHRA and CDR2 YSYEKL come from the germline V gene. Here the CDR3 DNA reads TGCGCCAGCAGCCAACTCCGGACAGGGCCTTATTCACCCCTCCACTTT. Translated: CASSQLRTGPYSPLHF.

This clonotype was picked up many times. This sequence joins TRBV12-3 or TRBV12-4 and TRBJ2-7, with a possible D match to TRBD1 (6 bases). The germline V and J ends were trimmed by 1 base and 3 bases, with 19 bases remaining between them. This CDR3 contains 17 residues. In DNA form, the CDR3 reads TGTGCCAGCAGTTTAGAGGCCCGGTCGGTCAGGGGCTACGAGCAGTACTTC. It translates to CASSLEARSVRGYEQYF.

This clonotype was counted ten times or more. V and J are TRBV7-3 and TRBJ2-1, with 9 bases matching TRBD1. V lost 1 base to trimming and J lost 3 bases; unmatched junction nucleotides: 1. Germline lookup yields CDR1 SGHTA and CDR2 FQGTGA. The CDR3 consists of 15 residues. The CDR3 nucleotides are TGTGCCAGCAGCTTAAGGACAGGGGTCTACAATGAGCAGTTCTTC. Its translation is CASSLRTGVYNEQFF.

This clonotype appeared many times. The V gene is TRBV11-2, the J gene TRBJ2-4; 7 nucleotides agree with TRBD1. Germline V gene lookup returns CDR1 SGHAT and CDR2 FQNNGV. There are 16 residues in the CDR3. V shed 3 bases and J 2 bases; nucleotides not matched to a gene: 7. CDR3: CASSFDRVSTKNIQYF. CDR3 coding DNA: TGTGCCAGCAGCTTTGACAGGGTTTCGACCAAAAACATTCAGTACTTC.

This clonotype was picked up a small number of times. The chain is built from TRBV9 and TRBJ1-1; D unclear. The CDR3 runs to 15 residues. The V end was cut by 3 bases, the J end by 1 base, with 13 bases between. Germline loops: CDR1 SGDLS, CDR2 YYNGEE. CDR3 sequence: CASSAGGQKNTEAFF. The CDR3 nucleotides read TGTGCCAGCAGCGCGGGAGGGCAGAAGAACACTGAAGCTTTCTTT.

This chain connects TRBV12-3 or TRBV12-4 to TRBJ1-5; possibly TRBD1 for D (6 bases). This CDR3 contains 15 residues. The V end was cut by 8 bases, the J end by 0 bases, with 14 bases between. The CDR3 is CASSQGAYSNQPQHF. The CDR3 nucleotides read TGTGCCAGCTCACAGGGCGCCTATAGCAATCAGCCCCAGCATTTT.

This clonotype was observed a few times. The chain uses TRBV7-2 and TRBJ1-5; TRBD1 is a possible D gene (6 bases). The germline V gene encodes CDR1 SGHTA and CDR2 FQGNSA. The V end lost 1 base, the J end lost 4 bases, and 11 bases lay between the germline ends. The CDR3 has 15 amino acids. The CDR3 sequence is CASSLVGGANQPQHF. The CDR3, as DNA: TGTGCCAGCAGCTTAGTGGGGGGCGCGAATCAGCCCCAGCATTTT.

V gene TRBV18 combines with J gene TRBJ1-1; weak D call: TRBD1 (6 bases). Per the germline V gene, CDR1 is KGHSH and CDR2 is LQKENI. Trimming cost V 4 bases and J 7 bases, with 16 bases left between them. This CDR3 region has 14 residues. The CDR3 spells CASSQSTGLFEAFF. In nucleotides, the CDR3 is TGTGCCAGCTCACAGTCGACAGGTCTATTTGAAGCTTTCTTT.

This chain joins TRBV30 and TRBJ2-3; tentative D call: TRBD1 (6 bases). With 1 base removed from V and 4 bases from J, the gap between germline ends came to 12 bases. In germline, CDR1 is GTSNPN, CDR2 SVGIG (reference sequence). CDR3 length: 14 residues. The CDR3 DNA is TGTGCCTGGAGTGCAGGTGGGGGCTCAGATACGCAGTATTTT. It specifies CAWSAGGGSDTQYF.

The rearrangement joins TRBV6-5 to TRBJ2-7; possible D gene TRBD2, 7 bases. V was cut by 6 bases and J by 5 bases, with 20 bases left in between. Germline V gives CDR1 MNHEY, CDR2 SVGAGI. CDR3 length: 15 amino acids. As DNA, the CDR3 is TGTGCCAGCAGGGGTACGGGGGGCCTTTCCCACGAGCAGTACTTC. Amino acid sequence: CASRGTGGLSHEQYF.

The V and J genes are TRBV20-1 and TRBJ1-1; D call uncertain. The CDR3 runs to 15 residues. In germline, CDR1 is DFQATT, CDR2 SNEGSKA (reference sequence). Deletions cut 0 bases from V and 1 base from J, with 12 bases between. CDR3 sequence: CSAREGWEWNTEAFF. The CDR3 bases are TGCAGTGCTAGAGAGGGGTGGGAATGGAACACTGAAGCTTTCTTT.